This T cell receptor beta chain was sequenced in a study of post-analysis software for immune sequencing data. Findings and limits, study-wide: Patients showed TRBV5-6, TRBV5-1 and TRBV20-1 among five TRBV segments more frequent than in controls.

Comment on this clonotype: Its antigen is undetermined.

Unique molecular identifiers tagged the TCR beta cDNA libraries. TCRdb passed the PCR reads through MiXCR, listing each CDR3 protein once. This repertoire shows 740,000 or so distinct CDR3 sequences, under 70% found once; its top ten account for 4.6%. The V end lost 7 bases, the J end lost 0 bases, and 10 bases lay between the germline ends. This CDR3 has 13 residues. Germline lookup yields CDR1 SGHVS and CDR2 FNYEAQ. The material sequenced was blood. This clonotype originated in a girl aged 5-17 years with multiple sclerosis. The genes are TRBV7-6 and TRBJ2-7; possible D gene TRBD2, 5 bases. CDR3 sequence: CASTRGSSYEQYF. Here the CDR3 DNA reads TGTGCCAGCACCCGTGGGAGCTCCTACGAGCAGTACTTC.